The rows below give T cell receptor beta chains drawn from one sample of a study of shared clonotypes between healthy human individuals. The protocol was immunoSEQ multiplex PCR, while the TCRdb copy is restricted to in-frame clones and leaves out a portion. The table lists hundreds of thousands of clones, about 96% of them singletons, with 0.25% to 0.35% in the top ten. Specimen: memory CD8+ T cells sorted from blood. The origin of the receptors is a man between 25 and 39 years old in good health. The CDR3 runs from the conserved cysteine through the conserved F or W. Fields, in order: V gene, clone size, D gene, J gene, CDR3 protein, CDR3 DNA. A D gene is named only where the DNA matches it firmly. Only some rows state a clone size, as once, few, many or a class for expanded clones.

v_call: TRBV7-2
clone_size: -
d_call: TRBD2
j_call: TRBJ2-1
cdr3_aa: CASSLVSGRYNEQFF
cdr3_nt: TGTGCCAGCAGCTTAGTCAGCGGGAGGTACAATGAGCAGTTCTTC

v_call: TRBV28
clone_size: -
d_call: TRBD1
j_call: TRBJ2-7
cdr3_aa: CASSGMGQGTSFSYEQYF
cdr3_nt: TGTGCCAGCAGTGGGATGGGACAGGGCACTAGCTTTTCCTACGAGCAGTACTTC

v_call: TRBV5-6
clone_size: once
d_call: -
j_call: TRBJ2-7
cdr3_aa: CASSPYALYEQYF
cdr3_nt: TGTGCCAGCAGCCCGTATGCCCTCTACGAGCAGTACTTC

v_call: TRBV9
clone_size: once
d_call: TRBD2
j_call: TRBJ2-1
cdr3_aa: CASSVTIAGANNEQFF
cdr3_nt: TGTGCCAGCAGCGTCACAATAGCGGGGGCCAACAATGAGCAGTTCTTC

v_call: TRBV7-9
clone_size: -
d_call: -
j_call: TRBJ2-6
cdr3_aa: CASSSGGSGANVLTF
cdr3_nt: TGTGCCAGCAGTTCAGGGGGGTCTGGGGCCAACGTCCTGACTTTC

v_call: TRBV4-1
clone_size: -
d_call: TRBD2
j_call: TRBJ2-5
cdr3_aa: CASSQGTSGRETQYF
cdr3_nt: TGCGCCAGCAGCCAAGGGACTAGCGGGAGGGAGACCCAGTACTTC

v_call: TRBV4-1
clone_size: once
d_call: -
j_call: TRBJ2-7
cdr3_aa: CASSQPGDLRNYEQYF
cdr3_nt: TGCGCCAGCAGCCAACCTGGGGACTTGAGAAACTACGAGCAGTACTTC

v_call: TRBV10-2
clone_size: -
d_call: -
j_call: TRBJ2-5
cdr3_aa: CASSEGETQYF
cdr3_nt: TGCGCCAGCAGTGAAGGGGAGACCCAGTACTTC

v_call: TRBV30
clone_size: -
d_call: TRBD2
j_call: TRBJ2-7
cdr3_aa: CALGLAARRVYEQYF
cdr3_nt: TGTGCCTTGGGACTAGCGGCAAGAAGGGTCTACGAGCAGTACTTC

v_call: TRBV5-5
clone_size: -
d_call: -
j_call: TRBJ2-1
cdr3_aa: CASSLSGGRQYNEQFF
cdr3_nt: TGTGCCAGCAGCTTATCTGGCGGGCGTCAATACAATGAGCAGTTCTTC

v_call: TRBV6-6
clone_size: -
d_call: TRBD1
j_call: TRBJ2-1
cdr3_aa: CASSYSTGKAEQFF
cdr3_nt: TGTGCCAGCAGTTACTCGACAGGGAAGGCTGAGCAGTTCTTC

v_call: TRBV11-2
clone_size: -
d_call: -
j_call: TRBJ2-7
cdr3_aa: CASSLGQATRYEQYF
cdr3_nt: TGTGCCAGCAGCTTAGGACAGGCCACGAGGTACGAGCAGTACTTC

v_call: TRBV30
clone_size: -
d_call: TRBD1
j_call: TRBJ1-3
cdr3_aa: CAWSRTGAGNTIYF
cdr3_nt: TGTGCCTGGAGTCGAACAGGGGCTGGAAACACCATATATTTT

v_call: TRBV13
clone_size: -
d_call: TRBD2
j_call: TRBJ2-5
cdr3_aa: CASSSSGTSGETQYF
cdr3_nt: TGTGCCAGCAGCTCGTCCGGGACTAGCGGTGAGACCCAGTACTTC

v_call: TRBV30
clone_size: -
d_call: -
j_call: TRBJ1-4
cdr3_aa: CAWSVGVREKLFF
cdr3_nt: TGTGCCTGGAGTGTGGGGGTCCGGGAAAAACTGTTTTTT

v_call: TRBV29-1
clone_size: -
d_call: -
j_call: TRBJ1-2
cdr3_aa: CSVAAHYGYTF
cdr3_nt: TGCAGCGTTGCGGCCCACTATGGCTACACCTTC

v_call: TRBV10-3
clone_size: -
d_call: TRBD2
j_call: TRBJ2-2
cdr3_aa: CAISLAGDTGELFF
cdr3_nt: TGTGCCATCAGTCTAGCGGGAGACACCGGGGAGCTGTTTTTT

v_call: TRBV7-9
clone_size: -
d_call: TRBD1
j_call: TRBJ2-3
cdr3_aa: CASSGTGGTDTQYF
cdr3_nt: TGTGCCAGCAGCGGGACAGGGGGGACAGATACGCAGTATTTT

v_call: TRBV27
clone_size: -
d_call: -
j_call: TRBJ2-2
cdr3_aa: CASSHNTGELFF
cdr3_nt: TGTGCCAGCAGTCATAACACCGGGGAGCTGTTTTTT

v_call: TRBV5-4
clone_size: -
d_call: TRBD2
j_call: TRBJ2-7
cdr3_aa: CASSPLAGEGYEQYF
cdr3_nt: TGTGCCAGCTCCCCCTTAGCGGGAGAAGGATACGAGCAGTACTTC

v_call: TRBV4-1
clone_size: -
d_call: -
j_call: TRBJ2-2
cdr3_aa: CASSHGGGLPGELFF
cdr3_nt: TGCGCCAGCAGCCATGGGGGAGGCCTTCCGGGGGAGCTGTTTTTT

v_call: TRBV10-1
clone_size: -
d_call: TRBD1
j_call: TRBJ2-1
cdr3_aa: CASSEYGTGGNEQFF
cdr3_nt: TGCGCCAGCAGTGAGTATGGGACAGGGGGCAATGAGCAGTTCTTC

v_call: TRBV5-1
clone_size: -
d_call: TRBD1
j_call: TRBJ1-5
cdr3_aa: CASSLGGTVSNQPQHF
cdr3_nt: TGCGCCAGCAGCTTGGGAGGGACAGTTAGCAATCAGCCCCAGCATTTT

v_call: TRBV20-1
clone_size: -
d_call: -
j_call: TRBJ2-1
cdr3_aa: CSASWLEQFF
cdr3_nt: TGCAGTGCTAGCTGGTTGGAGCAGTTCTTC

v_call: TRBV4-1
clone_size: -
d_call: -
j_call: TRBJ1-3
cdr3_aa: CASSLQTGIGNTIYF
cdr3_nt: TGCGCCAGCAGCTTACAGACTGGGATCGGAAACACCATATATTTT

v_call: TRBV5-6
clone_size: -
d_call: TRBD1
j_call: TRBJ1-1
cdr3_aa: CASSYSGTGIGDTEAFF
cdr3_nt: TGTGCCAGCAGCTATTCCGGGACAGGGATAGGGGACACTGAAGCTTTCTTT

v_call: TRBV27
clone_size: -
d_call: TRBD2
j_call: TRBJ2-1
cdr3_aa: CASSPREEGNEQFF
cdr3_nt: TGTGCCAGCAGTCCCCGGGAGGAGGGCAATGAGCAGTTCTTC

v_call: TRBV23-1
clone_size: -
d_call: -
j_call: TRBJ1-5
cdr3_aa: CATRWGYRNQPQHF
cdr3_nt: TGCGCCACCAGGTGGGGGTATCGCAATCAGCCCCAGCATTTT

v_call: TRBV5-5
clone_size: -
d_call: -
j_call: TRBJ1-5
cdr3_aa: CASSLGPVNGNQPQHF
cdr3_nt: TGTGCCAGCAGCTTGGGTCCTGTAAATGGCAATCAGCCCCAGCATTTT

v_call: TRBV6-1
clone_size: once
d_call: -
j_call: TRBJ2-4
cdr3_aa: CASSEQQGAAKNIQYF
cdr3_nt: TGTGCCAGCAGTGAACAACAGGGAGCAGCCAAAAACATTCAGTACTTC

v_call: TRBV2
clone_size: -
d_call: TRBD1
j_call: TRBJ1-4
cdr3_aa: CATRQGMEKLFF
cdr3_nt: TGTGCCACCCGACAGGGTATGGAAAAACTGTTTTTT